This T cell receptor (beta chain) was sequenced during a study of spatial heterogeneity in lung cancer. Notes on the study in general: At tumor resection, ubiquitous expanded TCRs were detected in blood more often than later.

Via MiXCR, TCRdb re-called the 5' RACE reads, giving one row per CDR3 protein. This table has around 120,000 distinct CDR3 sequences, more than 9% appearing once. Specified time point: blood at routine non-recurrence follow-up after resection. In each case, whole RNA from tumor, nontumor lung or frozen PBMC was sequenced unsorted. Regarding this clonotype: Its cognate antigen is unknown.

V was shortened by 3 bases and J by 15 bases, with 12 bases between the two germline ends. The CDR3 spans 11 residues. Per germline, CDR1 SEHNR and CDR2 FQNEAQ (reference sequence). J is TRBJ2-1 and V is TRBV7-9; D not certain. The sample in question was PBMCs, obtained at follow-up. This sequence originates from a male donor with early-stage non-small cell lung cancer. CDR3 sequence (DNA): TGTGCCAGCAGCTTTCGTGAGCAGCCGTTCTTC. Its protein product is CASSFREQPFF.